The following is a T cell receptor beta chain sequence with its context. Its antigen is still unknown. Base-call qualities are not available, and no considerably larger clone is one nucleotide away. The junction carries 13 bases between V and J, which are trimmed by 4 bases and 5 bases respectively. The CDR3 holds 14 amino acids from the cysteine to the phenylalanine. Only the CDR3 part of the read is kept: 42 bases, read in frame from the first base. Sequences SEHNR (CDR1) and FQNEAQ (CDR2) are obtained from the germline V gene (reference sequence). The data were taken from a study of cytomegalovirus exposure and HLA in healthy donors (TCRdb year 2017). Describing the broader study: According to a later analysis, one platform produced both the roughly 130 validation repertoires and the 620 or so repertoires of the first cohort. The study was designed to test whether signatures of past pathogen exposure could be identified by cataloging public T cell receptors. In addition to the first cohort of 650 to 750 subjects, a separate validation cohort of approximately 110 different subjects was used. The study combined high-throughput TCR immunosequencing, statistical association of individual TCRs with disease status, and machine learning to predict cytomegalovirus infection status.

Receptors were amplified or captured by the immunoSEQ multiplex PCR assay. Under the source paper's analysis protocol: A statistical classification framework was built to diagnose cytomegalovirus status from the catalog of TCR beta chain sequences. Held by TCRdb, this immuneACCESS table contains in-frame sequences only and omits some clones. Under half of the omission traces to an unresolved V gene where checked; the cause of the rest is unknown. V and J calls and clone size follow that table, whereas D and trimming were derived from the DNA. The table for this sample lists about 73,000 clones; approximately 95% of them were counted only once. The leading ten clones occupy approximately 3.3% of the sample. The investigation overall reported the following: In a later analysis, TCRs clustered in the first cohort were found to also tend to co-occur in the roughly 130 validation repertoires, with 94% of cluster scores above 0. Most TCR sequences were observed very rarely across donors, whereas some public TCRs were present in many individuals. According to the authors, the approach could potentially be generalized to other disease states and immunological phenotypes. A later analysis had no HLA typing for the validation cohort, so co-occurrence there was scored across all 110 or so repertoires. Three of the identified cytomegalovirus-associated TCR beta chains were confirmed in vitro to be specific for cytomegalovirus antigens. The classifier was reported to diagnose cytomegalovirus status with high specificity and sensitivity in both the original cohort and the validation cohort. The study listed 170 or so TCR beta chains as associated with cytomegalovirus.

Donors formed part of the validation cohort, which comprised 120 or so subjects and was distinct from the first cohort of under 800 subjects. This chain is built from TRBV7-9 and TRBJ2-3, with the D segment identity uncertain. The TCR was taken from a man in his late teens or twenties in good health and CMV-seronegative. Material: PBMCs. The DNA sequence is TGTGCCAGCAGCTCCCGGTCGTCGGTAGATACGCAGTATTTT. Translated, this is CASSSRSSVDTQYF.